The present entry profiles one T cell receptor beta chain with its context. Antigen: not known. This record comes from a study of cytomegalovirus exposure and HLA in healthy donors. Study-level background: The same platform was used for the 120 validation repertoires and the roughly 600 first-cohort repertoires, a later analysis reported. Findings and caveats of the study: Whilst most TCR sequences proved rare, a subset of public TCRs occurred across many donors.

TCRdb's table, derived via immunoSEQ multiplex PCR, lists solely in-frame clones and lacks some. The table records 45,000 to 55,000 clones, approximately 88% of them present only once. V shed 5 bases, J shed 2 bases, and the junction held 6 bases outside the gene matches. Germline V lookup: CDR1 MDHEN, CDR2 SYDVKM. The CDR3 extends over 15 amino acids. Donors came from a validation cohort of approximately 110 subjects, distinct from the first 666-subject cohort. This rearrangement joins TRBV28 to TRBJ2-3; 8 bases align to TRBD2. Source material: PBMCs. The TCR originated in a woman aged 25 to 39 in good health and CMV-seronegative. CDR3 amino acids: CASSPRGGFTDTQYF. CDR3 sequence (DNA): TGTGCCAGCAGTCCCCGGGGGGGATTCACAGATACGCAGTATTTT.